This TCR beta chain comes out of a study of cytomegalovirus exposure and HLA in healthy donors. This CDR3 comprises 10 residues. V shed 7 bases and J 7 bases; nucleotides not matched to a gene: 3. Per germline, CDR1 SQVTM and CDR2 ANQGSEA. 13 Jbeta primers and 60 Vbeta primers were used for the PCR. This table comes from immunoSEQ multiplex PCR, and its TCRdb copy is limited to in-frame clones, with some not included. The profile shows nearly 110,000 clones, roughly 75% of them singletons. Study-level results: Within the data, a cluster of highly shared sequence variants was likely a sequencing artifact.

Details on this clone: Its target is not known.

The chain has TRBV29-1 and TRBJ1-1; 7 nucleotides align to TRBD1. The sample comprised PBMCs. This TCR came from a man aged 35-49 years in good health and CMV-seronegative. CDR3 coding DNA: TGCAGCGCCAGGGACAGTGAAGCTTTCTTT. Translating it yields CSARDSEAFF.